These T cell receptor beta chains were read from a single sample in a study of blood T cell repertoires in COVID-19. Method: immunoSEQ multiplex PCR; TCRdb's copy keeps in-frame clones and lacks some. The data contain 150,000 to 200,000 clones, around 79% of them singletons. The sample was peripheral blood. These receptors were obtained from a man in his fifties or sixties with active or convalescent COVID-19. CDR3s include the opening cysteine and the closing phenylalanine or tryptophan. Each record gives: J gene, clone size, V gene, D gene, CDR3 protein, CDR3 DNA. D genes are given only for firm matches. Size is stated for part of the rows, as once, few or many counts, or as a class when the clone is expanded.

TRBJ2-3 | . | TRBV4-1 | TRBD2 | CASSQDQGLAGAPDTQYF | TGCGCCAGCAGCCAAGATCAAGGACTAGCGGGAGCCCCAGATACGCAGTATTTT
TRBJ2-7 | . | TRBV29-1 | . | CSVDFSYEQYF | TGCAGCGTTGATTTCAGCTACGAGCAGTACTTC
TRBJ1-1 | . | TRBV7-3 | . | CASRSKTSGILNTEAFF | TGTGCGAGCCGGTCGAAGACTAGCGGGATACTCAACACTGAAGCTTTCTTT
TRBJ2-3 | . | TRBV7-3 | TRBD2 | CASSSGLAGGITDTQYF | TGTGCCAGCAGCTCGGGACTAGCGGGAGGGATCACAGATACGCAGTATTTT
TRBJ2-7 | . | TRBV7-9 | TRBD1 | CASRSSAGQGFYEQYF | TGTGCCAGCAGGTCCAGCGCGGGACAGGGGTTCTACGAGCAGTACTTC
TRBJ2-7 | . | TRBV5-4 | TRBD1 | CASSLPGQGVDEQYF | TGTGCCAGCAGCTTGCCCGGACAGGGAGTCGACGAGCAGTACTTC
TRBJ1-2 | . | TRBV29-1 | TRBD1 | CSVEDRGTVYGYTF | TGCAGCGTTGAAGACCGCGGGACAGTCTATGGCTACACCTTC
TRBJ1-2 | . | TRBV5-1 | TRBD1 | CASSGDRDQNYGYTF | TGCGCCAGCAGCGGCGACAGGGACCAGAACTATGGCTACACCTTC
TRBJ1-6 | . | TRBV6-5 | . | CASSRPGGSPLHF | TGTGCCAGCAGTCGCCCGGGGGGTTCACCCCTCCACTTT
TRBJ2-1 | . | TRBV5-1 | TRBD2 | CASSLEAGGSYEQFF | TGCGCCAGCAGCTTGGAGGCGGGGGGCTCGTATGAGCAGTTCTTC
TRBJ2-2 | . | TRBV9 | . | CASSKREVGVGTGELFF | TGTGCCAGCAGCAAAAGAGAGGTTGGCGTGGGCACCGGGGAGCTGTTTTTT
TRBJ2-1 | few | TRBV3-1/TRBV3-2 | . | CASSQAPQAMRQFF | TGTGCCAGCAGCCAAGCCCCACAGGCAATGAGGCAGTTCTTC
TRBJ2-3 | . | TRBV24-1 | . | CATCRQDLDTQYF | TGTGCCACTTGCAGACAGGACCTAGATACGCAGTATTTT
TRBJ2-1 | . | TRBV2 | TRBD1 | CASGPRTGVWNEQFF | TGTGCCAGCGGCCCTAGGACAGGGGTGTGGAATGAGCAGTTCTTC
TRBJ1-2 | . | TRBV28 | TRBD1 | CASSSGQSYGYTF | TGTGCCAGCAGCTCGGGACAGTCTTATGGCTACACCTTC
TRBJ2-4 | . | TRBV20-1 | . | CSASPGAMAKNIQYF | TGCAGTGCTAGTCCGGGAGCCATGGCCAAAAACATTCAGTACTTC
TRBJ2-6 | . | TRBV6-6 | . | CASSDRHSGANVLTF | TGTGCCAGCAGCGACAGGCACTCTGGGGCCAACGTCCTGACTTTC
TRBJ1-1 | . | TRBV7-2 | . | CASTTTAQAFF | TGTGCCAGCACCACGACAGCCCAAGCTTTCTTT
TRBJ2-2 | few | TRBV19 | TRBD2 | CASSRSGRAAGELFF | TGTGCCAGTAGTAGAAGCGGGAGGGCCGCCGGGGAGCTGTTTTTT
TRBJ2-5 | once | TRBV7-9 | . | CASSLGGRGQETQYF | TGTGCCAGCAGCTTAGGTGGCAGAGGCCAAGAGACCCAGTACTTC
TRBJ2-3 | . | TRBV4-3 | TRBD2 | CASSSGSTDTQYF | TGCGCCAGCAGTAGCGGGAGCACAGATACGCAGTATTTT
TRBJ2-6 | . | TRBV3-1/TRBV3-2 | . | CASIQRVLPTGGANVLTF | TGTGCCAGCATTCAGAGGGTCCTCCCTACGGGTGGGGCCAACGTCCTGACTTTC
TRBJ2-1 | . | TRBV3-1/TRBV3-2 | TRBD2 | CASSQDLPSGREQFF | TGTGCCAGCAGCCAAGACCTTCCTAGCGGGAGGGAGCAGTTCTTC
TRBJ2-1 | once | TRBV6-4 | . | CASSDGRSSYNEQFF | TGTGCCAGCAGTGACGGTAGGAGCTCCTACAATGAGCAGTTCTTC
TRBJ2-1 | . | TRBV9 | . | CASSAPRREQFF | TGTGCCAGCAGCGCCCCTCGGCGGGAGCAGTTCTTC
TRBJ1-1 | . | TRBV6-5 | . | CASSYDYTEAFF | TGTGCCAGCAGTTACGACTACACTGAAGCTTTCTTT
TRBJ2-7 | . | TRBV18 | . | CASSPPNRVRDEQYF | TGTGCCAGCTCACCACCGAACAGGGTGAGGGACGAGCAGTACTTC
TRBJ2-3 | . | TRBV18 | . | CASSPNTPATDTQYF | TGTGCCAGCTCACCCAATACCCCAGCGACAGATACGCAGTATTTT
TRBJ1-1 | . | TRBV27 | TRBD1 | CASSFRTGLEAFF | TGTGCCAGCAGTTTCCGGACAGGGCTTGAAGCTTTCTTT
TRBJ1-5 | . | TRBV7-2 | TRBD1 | CASSLERGHQPQHF | TGTGCCAGCAGCTTAGAGAGGGGGCATCAGCCCCAGCATTTT
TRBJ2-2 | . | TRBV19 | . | CASSINGGNTGELFF | TGTGCCAGTAGTATAAATGGCGGAAACACCGGGGAGCTGTTTTTT
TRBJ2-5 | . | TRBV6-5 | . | CASGPGVAESRGQYF | TGTGCCAGCGGACCTGGGGTAGCGGAATCAAGAGGCCAGTACTTC
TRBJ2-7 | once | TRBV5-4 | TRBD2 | CASSLGLADIYEQYF | TGTGCCAGCAGCTTAGGACTAGCGGACATCTACGAGCAGTACTTC
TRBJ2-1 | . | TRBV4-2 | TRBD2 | CASSQRSGGYYNEQFF | TGTGCCAGCTCACAGCGGAGCGGGGGATACTACAATGAGCAGTTCTTC
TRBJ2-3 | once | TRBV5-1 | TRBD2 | CASSHTSGSTDTQYF | TGCGCCAGCAGCCATACTAGCGGGAGCACAGATACGCAGTATTTT
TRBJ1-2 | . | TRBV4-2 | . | CASSQEGREVGYTF | TGTGCCAGCAGCCAAGAGGGCAGGGAAGTGGGCTACACCTTC
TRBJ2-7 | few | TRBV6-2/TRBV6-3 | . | CASSKLRDISYEQYF | TGTGCCAGCAGCAAGTTGAGGGACATCTCCTACGAGCAGTACTTC
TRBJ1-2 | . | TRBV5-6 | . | CASSLTDSGYTF | TGTGCCAGCAGCTTGACAGACAGCGGCTACACCTTC
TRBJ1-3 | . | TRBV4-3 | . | CASSQARTARWNTIYF | TGCGCCAGCAGCCAGGCAAGGACAGCCCGTTGGAACACCATATATTTT
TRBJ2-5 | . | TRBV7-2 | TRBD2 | CASSPYRLAGSGETQYF | TGTGCCAGCAGCCCGTACAGACTAGCGGGATCGGGTGAGACCCAGTACTTC
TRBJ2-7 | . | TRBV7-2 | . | CASSLGQGNTYEQYF | TGTGCCAGCAGCTTAGGCCAGGGTAATACCTACGAGCAGTACTTC
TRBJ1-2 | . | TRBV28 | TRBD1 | CASRGTGNYGYTF | TGTGCCAGCAGGGGGACAGGGAACTATGGCTACACCTTC
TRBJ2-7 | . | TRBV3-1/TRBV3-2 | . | CASSRGSRAHYEQYF | TGTGCCAGCAGCCGGGGCTCAAGAGCCCACTACGAGCAGTACTTC
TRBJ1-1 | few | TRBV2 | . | CASRLQTMNTEAFF | TGTGCCAGCAGGTTACAGACAATGAACACTGAAGCTTTCTTT
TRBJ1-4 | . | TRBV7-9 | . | CASSLNGRKLFF | TGTGCCAGCAGCTTGAACGGGAGAAAACTGTTTTTT
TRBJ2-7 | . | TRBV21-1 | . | CASSQTSGRVHEQYF | TGTGCCAGCAGCCAGACTAGCGGGAGAGTTCACGAGCAGTACTTC
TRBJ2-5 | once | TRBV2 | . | CARSVGGDQETQYF | TGTGCCAGATCCGTTGGTGGAGATCAAGAGACCCAGTACTTC
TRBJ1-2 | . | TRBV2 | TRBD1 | CASRSTGAYGYTF | TGTGCCAGCAGATCGACAGGGGCCTATGGCTACACCTTC
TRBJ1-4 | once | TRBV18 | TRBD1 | CASSPETGKRTNEKLFF | TGTGCCAGCTCACCCGAGACAGGGAAGAGGACTAATGAAAAACTGTTTTTT